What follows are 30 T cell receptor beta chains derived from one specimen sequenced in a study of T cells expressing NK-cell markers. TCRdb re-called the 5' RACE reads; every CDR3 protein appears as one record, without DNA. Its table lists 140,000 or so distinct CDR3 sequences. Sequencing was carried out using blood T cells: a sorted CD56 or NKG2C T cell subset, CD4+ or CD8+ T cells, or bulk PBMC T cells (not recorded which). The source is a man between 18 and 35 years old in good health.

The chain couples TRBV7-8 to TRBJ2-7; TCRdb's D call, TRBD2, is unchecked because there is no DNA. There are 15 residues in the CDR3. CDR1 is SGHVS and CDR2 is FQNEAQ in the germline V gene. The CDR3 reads CASSLGGTSYYEQYF.

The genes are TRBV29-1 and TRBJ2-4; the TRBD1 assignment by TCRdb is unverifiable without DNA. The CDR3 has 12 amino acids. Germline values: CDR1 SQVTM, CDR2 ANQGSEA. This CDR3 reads CSAGQALNIQYF.

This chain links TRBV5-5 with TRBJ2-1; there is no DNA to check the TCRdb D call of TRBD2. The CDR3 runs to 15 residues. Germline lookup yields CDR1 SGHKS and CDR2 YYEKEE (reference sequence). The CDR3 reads CASSTGLAANNEQFF.

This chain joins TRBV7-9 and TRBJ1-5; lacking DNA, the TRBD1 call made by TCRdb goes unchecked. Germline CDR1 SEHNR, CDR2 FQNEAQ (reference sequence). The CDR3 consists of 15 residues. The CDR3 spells CASSLSTGGYQPQHF.

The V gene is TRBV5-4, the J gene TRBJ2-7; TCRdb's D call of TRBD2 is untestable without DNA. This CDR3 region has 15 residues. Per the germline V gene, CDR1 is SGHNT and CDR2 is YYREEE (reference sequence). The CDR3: CASSQTSGKAYEQYF.

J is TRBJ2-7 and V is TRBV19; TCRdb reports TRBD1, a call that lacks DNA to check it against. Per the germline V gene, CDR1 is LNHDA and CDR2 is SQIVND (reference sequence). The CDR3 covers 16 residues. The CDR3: CASSTTVRTGNYEQYF.

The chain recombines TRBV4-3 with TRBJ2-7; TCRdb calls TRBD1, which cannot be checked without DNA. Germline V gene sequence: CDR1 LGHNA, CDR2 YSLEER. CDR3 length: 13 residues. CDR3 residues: CASSQERQGEQYF.

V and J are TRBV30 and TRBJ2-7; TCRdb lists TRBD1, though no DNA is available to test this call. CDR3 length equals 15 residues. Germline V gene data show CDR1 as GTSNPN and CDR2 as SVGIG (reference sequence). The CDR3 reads CAWSSRTGGPYEQYF. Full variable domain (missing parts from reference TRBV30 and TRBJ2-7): SQTIHQWPATLVQPVGSPLSLECTVEGTSNPNLYWYRQAAGRGLQLLFYSVGIGQISSEVPQNLSASRPQDRQFILSSKKLLLSDSGFYLCAWSSRTGGPYEQYFGPGTRLTVT.

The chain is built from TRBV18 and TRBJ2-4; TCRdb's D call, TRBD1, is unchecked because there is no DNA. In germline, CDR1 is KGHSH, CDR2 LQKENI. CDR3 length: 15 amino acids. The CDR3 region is CASSPLSGERNIQYF. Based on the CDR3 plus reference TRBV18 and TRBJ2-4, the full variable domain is NAGVMQNPRHLVRRRGQEARLRCSPMKGHSHVYWYRQLPEEGLKFMVYLQKENIIDESGMPKERFSAEFPKEGPSILRIQQVVRGDSAAYFCASSPLSGERNIQYFGAGTRLSVL.

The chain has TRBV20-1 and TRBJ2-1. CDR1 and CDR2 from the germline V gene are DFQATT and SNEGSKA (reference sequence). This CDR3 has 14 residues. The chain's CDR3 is CSASELQSYNEQFF.

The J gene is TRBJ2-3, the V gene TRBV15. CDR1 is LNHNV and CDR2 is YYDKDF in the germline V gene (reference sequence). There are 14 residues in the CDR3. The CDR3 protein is CATSRASGTDTQYF.

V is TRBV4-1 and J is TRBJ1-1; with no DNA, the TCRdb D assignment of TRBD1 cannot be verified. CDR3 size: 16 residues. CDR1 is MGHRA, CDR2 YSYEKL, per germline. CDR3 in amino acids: CASSQGTGGMNTEAFF.

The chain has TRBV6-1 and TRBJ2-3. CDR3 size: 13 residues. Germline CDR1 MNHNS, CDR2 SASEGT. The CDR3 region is CASSKVSTDTQYF.

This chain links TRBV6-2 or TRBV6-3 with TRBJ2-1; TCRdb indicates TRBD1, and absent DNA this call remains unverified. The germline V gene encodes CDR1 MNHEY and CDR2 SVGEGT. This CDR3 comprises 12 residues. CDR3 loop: CASRGVVYEQFF.

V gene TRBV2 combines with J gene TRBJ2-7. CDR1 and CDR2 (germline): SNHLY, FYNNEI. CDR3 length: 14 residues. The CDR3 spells CASSELTAAYEQYF.

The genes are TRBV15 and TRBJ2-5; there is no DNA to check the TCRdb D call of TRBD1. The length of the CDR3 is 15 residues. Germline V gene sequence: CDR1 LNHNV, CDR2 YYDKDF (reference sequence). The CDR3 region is CATGPNRGIRETQYF.

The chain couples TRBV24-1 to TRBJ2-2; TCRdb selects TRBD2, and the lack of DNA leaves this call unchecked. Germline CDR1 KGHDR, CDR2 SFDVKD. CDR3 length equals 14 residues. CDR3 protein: CATSDLEGAGELFF.

CDR3 in amino acids: CASSQRVAAQETQYF. The chain combines TRBV3-1 with TRBJ2-5; there is no DNA to check the TCRdb D call of TRBD2. The CDR3 spans 15 residues. CDR1 is LGHDT and CDR2 is YNNKEL in the germline V gene (reference sequence).

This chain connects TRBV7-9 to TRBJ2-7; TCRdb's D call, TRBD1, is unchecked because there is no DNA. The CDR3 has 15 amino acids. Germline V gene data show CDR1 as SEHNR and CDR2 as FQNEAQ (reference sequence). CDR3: CASSRAGTGLNEQYF.

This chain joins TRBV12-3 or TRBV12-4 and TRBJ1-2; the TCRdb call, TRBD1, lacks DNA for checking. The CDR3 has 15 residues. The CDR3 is CASSHLTGGNYGYTF.

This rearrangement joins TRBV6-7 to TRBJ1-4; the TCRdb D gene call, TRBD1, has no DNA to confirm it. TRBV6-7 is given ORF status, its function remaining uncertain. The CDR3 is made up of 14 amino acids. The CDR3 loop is CARNFQGTNEKLFF.

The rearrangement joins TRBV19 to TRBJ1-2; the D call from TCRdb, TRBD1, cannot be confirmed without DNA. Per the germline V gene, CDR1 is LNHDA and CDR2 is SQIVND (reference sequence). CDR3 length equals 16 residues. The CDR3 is CASSPPLGQEIYGYTF.

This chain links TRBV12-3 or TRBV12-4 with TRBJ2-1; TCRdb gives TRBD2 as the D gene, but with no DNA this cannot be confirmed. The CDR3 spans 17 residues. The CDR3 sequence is CASSPRSSEYSYNEQFF.

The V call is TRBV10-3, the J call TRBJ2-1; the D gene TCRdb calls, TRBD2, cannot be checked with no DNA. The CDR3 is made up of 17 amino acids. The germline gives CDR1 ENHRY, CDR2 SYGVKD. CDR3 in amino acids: CAISQNPLAGEVNEQFF.

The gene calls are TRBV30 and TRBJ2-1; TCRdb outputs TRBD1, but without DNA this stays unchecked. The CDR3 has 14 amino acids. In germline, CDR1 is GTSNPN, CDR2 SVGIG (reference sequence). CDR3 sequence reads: CAWGTGYPLDEQFF.

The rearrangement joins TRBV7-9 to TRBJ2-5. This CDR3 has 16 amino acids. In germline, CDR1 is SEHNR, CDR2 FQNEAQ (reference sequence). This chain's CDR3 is CASSLVMAPEEETQYF.

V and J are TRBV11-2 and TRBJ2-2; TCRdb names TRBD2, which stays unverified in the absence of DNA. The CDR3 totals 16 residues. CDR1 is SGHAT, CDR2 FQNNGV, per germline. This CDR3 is CASSLAGLADTGELFF.

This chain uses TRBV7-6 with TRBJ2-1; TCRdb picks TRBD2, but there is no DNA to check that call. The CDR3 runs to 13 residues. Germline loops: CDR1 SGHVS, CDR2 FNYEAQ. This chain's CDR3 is CASSLGLNNEQFF.

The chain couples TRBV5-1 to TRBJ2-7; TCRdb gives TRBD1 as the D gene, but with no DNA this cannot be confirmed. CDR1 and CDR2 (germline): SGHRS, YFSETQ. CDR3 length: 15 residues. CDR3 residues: CASSLGQGWTYEQYF.

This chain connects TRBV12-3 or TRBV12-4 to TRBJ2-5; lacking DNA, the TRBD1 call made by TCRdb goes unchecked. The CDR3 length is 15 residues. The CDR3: CASSHDRGYQETQYF.